This T cell receptor beta chain was identified during a study of blood T cell repertoires in COVID-19. In the original workflow: Reference gene primer amplification gave estimated nucleated cell counts. This table comes from immunoSEQ multiplex PCR, and its TCRdb copy is limited to in-frame clones, with some not included. The DNA gave D and trimming, while V, J and clone size come from that table. The sample has 200,000 to 250,000 clones, about 83% seen once. The CDR3 runs 13 residues. Trimming removed 3 bases from V and 6 bases from J; junction bases left unmatched: 3. CDR1 and CDR2 from the germline V gene are SGHKS and YYEKEE (reference sequence).

The chain has TRBV5-5 and TRBJ1-1; 9 bases agree with TRBD1. Specimen: peripheral blood. This sequence originates from a woman in her 30s with COVID-19, enrolled during active disease. This CDR3 is CASSSGTGSEAFF. The CDR3 region has the DNA TGTGCCAGCAGCTCCGGGACAGGGTCTGAAGCTTTCTTT. Looking up the rest from reference TRBV5-5 and TRBJ1-1 gives the full variable domain: DAGVTQSPTHLIKTRGQQVTLRCSPISGHKSVSWYQQVLGQGPQFIFQYYEKEERGRGNFPDRFSARQFPNYSSELNVNALLLGDSALYLCASSSGTGSEAFFGQGTRLTVV.